Listed below are T cell receptor beta chains from one sample, sequenced in a study of shared clonotypes between healthy human individuals. Method: immunoSEQ multiplex PCR; TCRdb's copy keeps in-frame clones and lacks some. The table records about 2.1 million clones, roughly 95% of them present only once. Sequencing was done on a sample of naive CD8+ T cells from PBMCs. The receptors stem from a man aged 18-30 years in good health. Some clones in this sample may be carry-over from other donors' samples. The CDR3 runs from the conserved cysteine through the conserved F or W. The D gene is left open where the match is weak. Not every row has a clone size; where given, it reads once, few, many or a size class.

>TRBJ2-1|NA|NA|TRBV28
CASSLTGAAYNEQFF
TGTGCCAGCAGTTTAACGGGAGCGGCCTACAATGAGCAGTTCTTC
>TRBJ2-7|NA|once|TRBV4-3
CASSQSLGGDSYEQYF
TGCGCCAGCAGCCAAAGTTTAGGAGGGGATTCCTACGAGCAGTACTTC
>TRBJ1-4|NA|NA|TRBV28
CASSLWGDEKLFF
TGTGCCAGCAGTTTATGGGGGGATGAAAAACTGTTTTTT
>TRBJ2-1|NA|NA|TRBV6-6
CASSYPRRDEQFF
TGTGCCAGCAGTTACCCCCGAAGGGATGAGCAGTTCTTC
>TRBJ2-3|TRBD2|NA|TRBV28
CASRRTSGRGDTQYF
TGTGCCAGCAGACGGACTAGCGGGAGGGGGGATACGCAGTATTTT
>TRBJ1-1|NA|once|TRBV11-2
CASSFGADVRGGMNTEAFF
TGTGCCAGCAGTTTTGGGGCGGACGTCCGAGGGGGTATGAACACTGAAGCTTTCTTT
>TRBJ2-7|TRBD2|NA|TRBV28
CASSFPMRREVAFNYEQYF
TGTGCCAGCAGTTTCCCCATGCGGCGGGAGGTCGCTTTTAACTACGAGCAGTACTTC
>TRBJ2-1|NA|once|TRBV12-5
CASGLGGQGQRYNEQFF
TGTGCTAGTGGTTTGGGGGGTCAGGGACAACGTTACAATGAGCAGTTCTTC
>TRBJ1-1|NA|NA|TRBV29-1
CSVAGQALNTEAFF
TGCAGCGTTGCCGGTCAGGCTCTGAACACTGAAGCTTTCTTT
>TRBJ2-1|TRBD1|NA|TRBV15
CATSRRQGSPLYNEQFF
TGTGCCACCAGCAGACGACAGGGATCCCCCCTCTACAATGAGCAGTTCTTC
>TRBJ2-3|NA|once|TRBV4-1
CASSQRDLRPSTDTQYF
TGCGCCAGCAGCCAAAGGGACTTACGGCCCAGCACAGATACGCAGTATTTT
>TRBJ1-2|NA|NA|TRBV7-9
CASSLGTAQALGGYTF
TGTGCCAGCAGCTTAGGGACGGCGCAGGCACTAGGCGGCTACACCTTC
>TRBJ2-7|TRBD1|once|TRBV2
CASKSGTGSHEQYF
TGTGCCAGCAAATCCGGGACAGGAAGCCACGAGCAGTACTTC